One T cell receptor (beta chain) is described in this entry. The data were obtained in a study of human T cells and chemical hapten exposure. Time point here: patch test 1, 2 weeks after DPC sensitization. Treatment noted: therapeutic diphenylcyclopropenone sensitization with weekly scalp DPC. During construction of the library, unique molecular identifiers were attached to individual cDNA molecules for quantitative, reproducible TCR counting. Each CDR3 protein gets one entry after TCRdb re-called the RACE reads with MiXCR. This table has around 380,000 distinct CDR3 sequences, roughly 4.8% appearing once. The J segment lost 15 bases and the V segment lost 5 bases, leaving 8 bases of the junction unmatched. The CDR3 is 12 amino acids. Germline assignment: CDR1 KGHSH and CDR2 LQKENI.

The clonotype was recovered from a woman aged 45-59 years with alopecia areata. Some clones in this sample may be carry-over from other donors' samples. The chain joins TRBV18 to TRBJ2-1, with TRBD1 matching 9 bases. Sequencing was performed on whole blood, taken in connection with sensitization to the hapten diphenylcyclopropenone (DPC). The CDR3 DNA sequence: TGTGCCAGCTCAGCCTATCGGGACAGGGCGTTCTTC. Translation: CASSAYRDRAFF.